The next 25 T cell receptor beta chains were all read from a single sample in a study of blood T cells in healthy people across ages. Sample-barcoded 5' priming and a J-beta primer mix drove a second PCR of about 6 to 11 cycles. TCRdb analysed the 5' RACE reads with MiXCR anew, one entry per CDR3 protein. The sample records fewer than 1 million distinct CDR3 sequences, approximately 44% being singletons. The sequencing input was blood. The source is a man in his sixties in good health.

This clonotype showed up just a few times. The chain couples TRBV12-3 or TRBV12-4 to TRBJ2-3; 11 bases fit TRBD2. CDR3 size: 14 residues. V lost 5 bases, J lost 8 bases, and 6 bases stayed unmatched. This CDR3 reads CASSPGTSGPTQYF. The CDR3 coding sequence is TGTGCCAGCAGTCCCGGGACTAGCGGACCTACGCAGTATTTT.

The genes are TRBV3-1 and TRBJ1-1, with no clear D. The CDR3 loop spans 15 amino acids. The germline V gene has CDR1 LGHDT and CDR2 YNNKEL (reference sequence). With 4 bases removed from V and 1 base from J, the gap between germline ends came to 13 bases. This CDR3 is CASSRGPGGNTEAFF. CDR3 coding DNA: TGTGCCAGCAGCCGGGGTCCGGGCGGGAACACTGAAGCTTTCTTT.

A few counts support this clonotype. The chain uses TRBV20-1 and TRBJ2-3; 11 positions agree with TRBD1. Germline CDR1 and CDR2: DFQATT and SNEGSKA (reference sequence). V lost 5 bases and J lost 6; bases outside the gene matches: 13. The CDR3 spans 16 residues. DNA for the CDR3: TGCAGTGCTCCGCCCCCCAGGGACAGGGGGGCGGATACGCAGTATTTT. Protein product: CSAPPPRDRGADTQYF.

This clonotype was counted a few times. CDR3 protein: CASTLVTDTQYF. Written as DNA, the CDR3 is TGTGCCAGCACACTAGTGACAGATACGCAGTATTTT. The chain employs TRBV6-1 and TRBJ2-3; TRBD2 is a possible D gene (5 bases). Germline V lookup: CDR1 MNHNS, CDR2 SASEGT. The CDR3 runs 12 residues. Deletions cut 7 bases from V and 3 bases from J, with 8 bases between.

The rearrangement links TRBV6-1 to TRBJ1-1; the match to TRBD1 covers 8 bases. Trimming at V came to 6 bases and at J to 0 bases, leaving 3 bases not matched to a gene. This CDR3 region has 14 residues. Germline CDR1 and CDR2: MNHNS and SASEGT. This CDR3 is CASRGQALNTEAFF. The DNA for the CDR3 is TGTGCCAGCAGGGGACAGGCCCTGAACACTGAAGCTTTCTTT.

The rearrangement links TRBV28 to TRBJ2-3; 10 bases are shared with TRBD1. In germline, CDR1 is MDHEN, CDR2 SYDVKM. The CDR3 consists of 17 residues. V gave up 3 bases and J gave up 3 bases; unmatched junction bases: 9. The CDR3 DNA follows: TGTGCCAGCAGTTTCCTTGACAGGGGGCTTTTGACAGATACGCAGTATTTT. This gives the protein CASSFLDRGLLTDTQYF.

This clonotype occurred many times. The chain carries TRBV27 and TRBJ2-7; perhaps TRBD2 as D (6 bases). The J call could be wrong; TRBJ2-5 is a better fit for the DNA end. Germline V CDR1 and CDR2: MNHEY, SMNVEV (reference sequence). The CDR3 extends over 15 amino acids. This CDR3 reads CASSLEAGGSGTQYF. In DNA, the CDR3 is TGTGCCAGCAGTTTAGAAGCGGGTGGGTCGGGGACCCAGTACTTC.

The chain employs TRBV12-3 or TRBV12-4 and TRBJ1-4; 8 bases map to TRBD1. This CDR3 has 15 amino acids. Losses at the gene ends were 7 bases for V and 5 bases for J; bases not matched to a gene: 9. CDR3 protein: CASNTDGTGNEKLFF. The DNA of the CDR3 is TGTGCCAGCAACACAGACGGGACAGGCAATGAAAAACTGTTTTTT.

This clonotype was counted a few times. This chain uses TRBV7-9 with TRBJ2-1; 7 positions match TRBD1. This CDR3 has 15 residues. Per the germline V gene, CDR1 is SEHNR and CDR2 is FQNEAQ (reference sequence). V dropped 3 bases and J dropped 3; count of bases not matched to a gene: 5. CDR3 in amino acids: CASSFRDRLYNEQFF. CDR3 in DNA: TGTGCCAGCAGCTTCCGGGACAGACTCTACAATGAGCAGTTCTTC.

The CDR3 DNA reads TGTGCCAGCAGCTTAGGGCTAGCGGGGGAACTCTACAATGAGCAGTACTTC. Translation gives CASSLGLAGELYNEQYF. V usage is TRBV7-9 and J usage is TRBJ2-1, with 10 bases matching TRBD2. The J call may be in error: the DNA end matches TRBJ2-7 better. The CDR3 consists of 17 residues. Germline V gene sequence: CDR1 SEHNR, CDR2 FQNEAQ (reference sequence).

The V gene is TRBV6-2 or TRBV6-3, the J gene TRBJ2-6; the match to TRBD1 covers 7 bases. Trimming cost V 1 base and J 2 bases; bases outside gene matches: 2. Germline V gives CDR1 MNHEY, CDR2 SVGEGT. This CDR3 spans 16 amino acids. As DNA, the CDR3 is TGTGCCAGCAGTTACTTGACAGGGACTGGGGCCAACGTCCTGACTTTC. Amino acid sequence: CASSYLTGTGANVLTF.

This rearrangement joins TRBV24-1 to TRBJ2-3; 11 bases fit TRBD2. Germline V gene lookup returns CDR1 KGHDR and CDR2 SFDVKD. Unmatched junction bases numbered 9, after V lost 4 bases and J lost 1 base. The CDR3 is 18 amino acids. The CDR3 DNA follows: TGTGCCACCAGTGAGCCGGGCCCGACTAGCGGGGGCACAGATACGCAGTATTTT. Translated, it gives CATSEPGPTSGGTDTQYF.

This clonotype was seen a handful of times. This chain uses TRBV4-1 with TRBJ2-1, with TRBD2 identical over 8 bases. Germline V CDR1 and CDR2: MGHRA, YSYEKL. The CDR3 covers 20 residues. V lost 0 bases and J lost 0; bases outside the gene matches: 13. This chain's CDR3 is CASSQERAGAGYSSYNEQFF. DNA of the CDR3: TGCGCCAGCAGCCAAGAGCGAGCGGGGGCCGGATATAGCTCCTACAATGAGCAGTTCTTC.

This clonotype has ten or more counts. The V gene is TRBV20-1, the J gene TRBJ1-2, with D tentatively TRBD1 (6 bases). CDR1 is DFQATT, CDR2 SNEGSKA, per germline (reference sequence). The V end was cut by 4 bases, the J end by 2 bases, with 14 bases between. CDR3 length equals 14 residues. The CDR3 DNA reads TGCAGTGCTACCCAAGGACAGTCCAACTATGGCTACACCTTC. Translating gives CSATQGQSNYGYTF.

This clonotype showed up just a few times. The J gene is TRBJ1-1, the V gene TRBV12-3 or TRBV12-4; 9 nucleotides line up with TRBD1. CDR3 length equals 14 residues. With 3 bases clipped from V and 5 bases from J, the junction kept 4 bases outside the gene matches. CDR3 DNA sequence: TGTGCCAGCAGTTTCAGACAGGGGGAAACTGAAGCTTTCTTT. Protein: CASSFRQGETEAFF.

The chain has TRBV29-1 and TRBJ1-2, with TRBD1 identical over 11 bases. J gave up 4 bases and V 6 bases, and 7 bases lay outside the gene matches. The CDR3 has 14 residues. Looked up from germline, CDR1 is SQVTM and CDR2 is ANQGSEA. Here the CDR3 DNA reads TGCAGCGTGGGCGGGACAGGGGGGTCCTATGGCTACACCTTC. Its translation: CSVGGTGGSYGYTF.

V gene TRBV10-3 combines with J gene TRBJ2-1, with D hard to call. With 3 bases removed from V and 3 bases from J, the gap between germline ends came to 9 bases. The CDR3 runs to 14 residues. CDR1 is ENHRY and CDR2 is SYGVKD in the germline V gene. The CDR3 protein is CAISEESHYNEQFF. CDR3 coding DNA: TGTGCCATCAGTGAAGAGTCACACTACAATGAGCAGTTCTTC.

V is TRBV12-3 or TRBV12-4 and J is TRBJ2-1, with 7 bases aligning to TRBD1. V dropped 3 bases and J dropped 9; count of bases not matched to a gene: 5. This CDR3 region has 13 residues. The CDR3 bases are TGTGCCAGCAGTTTTCAACAGGGGACTGAGCAGTTCTTC. Translated: CASSFQQGTEQFF.

This clonotype was counted between two and nine times. The chain has TRBV29-1 and TRBJ2-3, with a weak D call TRBD2 (7 bases). V was cut by 4 bases and J by 1 base, with 9 bases left in between. This CDR3 contains 13 residues. The germline V gene encodes CDR1 SQVTM and CDR2 ANQGSEA. In DNA form, the CDR3 reads TGCAGCGTTGGGGAGGGGGGCACAGATACGCAGTATTTT. The encoded protein is CSVGEGGTDTQYF.

This sequence joins TRBV12-3 or TRBV12-4 and TRBJ2-6, with TRBD1 matching 7 bases. The CDR3 loop spans 13 amino acids. With V trimmed by 5 bases and J by 9 bases, 4 bases remained unmatched. The chain's CDR3 is CASSPGQINVLTF. CDR3 nucleotide sequence: TGTGCCAGCAGTCCGGGACAGATCAACGTCCTGACTTTC.

This clonotype was detected a few times. V usage is TRBV4-3 and J usage is TRBJ2-3, with 10 bases that match TRBD2. CDR3 length equals 20 residues. With 1 base clipped from V and 4 bases from J, the junction kept 17 bases outside the gene matches. Germline CDR1 is LGHNA and CDR2 is YSLEER. The CDR3 DNA follows: TGCGCCAGCAGCCAAGTGCCCTTAACCCGCACTAGCGGGGTGCCAGATACGCAGTATTTT. Protein: CASSQVPLTRTSGVPDTQYF.

As to this clonotype: One end of the junction does not line up with germline, which may come from a read error. The rearrangement joins TRBV18 to TRBJ2-7; D is unclear. The J call may not be correct, given that the DNA end is closer to TRBJ2-5. This CDR3 has 15 amino acids. Germline lookup yields CDR1 KGHSH and CDR2 LQKENI. This CDR3 reads CASSPTLADQGTQYF. DNA of the CDR3: TGTGCCAGCTCACCAACTCTGGCAGATCAAGGGACCCAGTACTTC.

A few counts support this clonotype. CDR3 sequence: CATTGQGDTGELFF. The CDR3 region has the DNA TGTGCCACCACCGGTCAGGGTGACACCGGGGAGCTGTTTTTT. V and J are TRBV24-1 and TRBJ2-2; perhaps TRBD1 as D (5 bases). The V end was cut by 8 bases, the J end by 3 bases, with 12 bases between. Germline-derived CDR1 and CDR2 are KGHDR and SFDVKD. CDR3 length: 14 residues.

The DNA of the CDR3 is TGCAGTGCTAGAGATTCTCGGGGGACGGTAGATACGCAGTATTTT. It codes for CSARDSRGTVDTQYF. The chain carries TRBV20-1 and TRBJ2-3, with D possibly being TRBD2 (6 bases). The CDR3 is 15 amino acids. From germline, CDR1 is DFQATT and CDR2 SNEGSKA (reference sequence). V was cut by 0 bases and J by 5 bases, with 15 bases left in between.

This clonotype was counted a few times. The chain carries TRBV5-1 and TRBJ2-6; 9 bases match TRBD1. V was pared by 0 bases and J by 2 bases, with 3 bases of the junction left unmatched. Germline V CDR1 and CDR2: SGHRS, YFSETQ. This CDR3 comprises 17 residues. The chain's CDR3 is CASSLATGGTGANVLTF. CDR3 DNA sequence: TGCGCCAGCAGCTTGGCGACAGGGGGGACTGGGGCCAACGTCCTGACTTTC.